These T cell receptor beta chains were read from a single sample in a study of vaccination effects on CD4 cells after COVID-19. Their recognized antigens are unknown. The repertoire was sequenced with immunoSEQ multiplex PCR; TCRdb's copy has only in-frame clones and lacks some. The sample shows 45,000 to 70,000 clones, 75% to 85% of them seen only once. Sequenced material: CD4+ T cells from PBMCs cultured with HIV peptides, taken before COVID-19 vaccination. Source of these receptors: a human donor who had a prior SARS-CoV-2 infection. CDR3s include the opening cysteine and the closing phenylalanine or tryptophan. A D gene is named only where the DNA matches it firmly. The size field is filled for only some rows; it gives once, few, many or a size class.

size: -
D: -
V: TRBV11-2
J: TRBJ2-1
DNA: TGTGCCAGCAGCTTAGACAGTTCTGCGATGGATGAGCAGTTCTTC
CDR3: CASSLDSSAMDEQFF

size: few
D: TRBD2
V: TRBV28
J: TRBJ2-1
DNA: TGTGCCTCCACTAGCGGGAGCTCCTACAATGAGCAGTTCTTC
CDR3: CASTSGSSYNEQFF

size: -
D: -
V: TRBV19
J: TRBJ2-2
DNA: TGTGCCAGTAGTATCAACGTACCCCCTGGGAACACCGGGGAGCTGTTTTTT
CDR3: CASSINVPPGNTGELFF

size: few
D: -
V: TRBV5-1
J: TRBJ2-1
DNA: TGCGCCAGCAGCTTGGCAGGACAGCTCAATGAGCAGTTCTTC
CDR3: CASSLAGQLNEQFF

size: few
D: -
V: TRBV11-3
J: TRBJ1-4
DNA: TGTGCCAGCAGCCGCGACAGCCTTGATGAAAAACTGTTTTTT
CDR3: CASSRDSLDEKLFF

size: -
D: -
V: TRBV5-6
J: TRBJ1-2
DNA: TGTGCCAGCAGCCTGGGGTTTGGACAGTACAGGGGCTACACCTTC
CDR3: CASSLGFGQYRGYTF

size: -
D: -
V: TRBV6-2/TRBV6-3
J: TRBJ1-5
DNA: TGTGCCAGCAGTCAGGGGATCTTGAGCAATCAGCCCCAGCATTTT
CDR3: CASSQGILSNQPQHF

size: -
D: TRBD2
V: TRBV6-5
J: TRBJ2-1
DNA: TGTGCCAGCAGTTACCATCGGGGGGACTCCTACAATGAGCAGTTCTTC
CDR3: CASSYHRGDSYNEQFF

size: -
D: TRBD1
V: TRBV2
J: TRBJ1-2
DNA: TGTGCCAGCAGTGAAGTTGGGTCAGGGGGGATCTATGGCTACACCTTC
CDR3: CASSEVGSGGIYGYTF

size: -
D: TRBD1
V: TRBV5-6
J: TRBJ2-5
DNA: TGTGCCAGCAGCTTGACAGGGGCAGAGACCCAGTACTTC
CDR3: CASSLTGAETQYF

size: few
D: TRBD1
V: TRBV5-4
J: TRBJ1-1
DNA: TGTGCCAGCAGCCTGGACAGGGGGATCACTGAAGCTTTCTTT
CDR3: CASSLDRGITEAFF

size: -
D: TRBD1
V: TRBV4-3
J: TRBJ2-5
DNA: TGCGCCAGCAGCCAGACCTTAGGGGACAGAGAGACCCAGTACTTC
CDR3: CASSQTLGDRETQYF

size: -
D: TRBD1
V: TRBV18
J: TRBJ2-1
DNA: TGTGCCAGCTCACCGGATTACAGGGGGCGGGTTTACAATGAGCAGTTCTTC
CDR3: CASSPDYRGRVYNEQFF

size: -
D: TRBD1
V: TRBV10-2
J: TRBJ2-2
DNA: TGCGCCAGCATAGACAGGGCCACCGGGGAGCTGTTTTTT
CDR3: CASIDRATGELFF

size: -
D: -
V: TRBV4-2
J: TRBJ2-5
DNA: TGTGCCAGCAGCCATTTAGCGGATAGGGAGACCCAGTACTTC
CDR3: CASSHLADRETQYF

size: few
D: -
V: TRBV14
J: TRBJ2-3
DNA: TGTGCCAGCAGCCTGTACCTTAATGCGCAGTATTTT
CDR3: CASSLYLNAQYF

size: -
D: -
V: TRBV5-1
J: TRBJ1-3
DNA: TGCGCCAGCAGCTTGGGGCTCACCTCCTCTGGAAACACCATATATTTT
CDR3: CASSLGLTSSGNTIYF

size: once
D: -
V: TRBV6-5
J: TRBJ2-7
DNA: TGTGCCAGCAGGAGCAGACATATTTACGAGCAGTACTTC
CDR3: CASRSRHIYEQYF

size: -
D: TRBD2
V: TRBV4-1
J: TRBJ2-7
DNA: TGCGCCAGCAGACCCGGACTAGCGGGACGGAACGAGCAGTACTTC
CDR3: CASRPGLAGRNEQYF

size: once
D: TRBD1
V: TRBV14
J: TRBJ2-2
DNA: TGTGCCAGCAGCCAAGGGACAGGTAGAGTCGGGGAGCTGTTTTTT
CDR3: CASSQGTGRVGELFF

size: -
D: -
V: TRBV6-2/TRBV6-3
J: TRBJ2-1
DNA: TGTGCCAGCAGTTACCTGGCGGGGAACTACAATGAGCAGTTCTTC
CDR3: CASSYLAGNYNEQFF

size: once
D: -
V: TRBV6-5
J: TRBJ1-1
DNA: TGTGCCAGCAGTTACTTACCGGACGGGGGCAGCACTGAAGCTTTCTTT
CDR3: CASSYLPDGGSTEAFF

size: once
D: TRBD2
V: TRBV6-6
J: TRBJ2-2
DNA: TGTGCCAGCAACGGGGGGGCTCGAACCGGGGAGCTGTTTTTT
CDR3: CASNGGARTGELFF

size: -
D: -
V: TRBV18
J: TRBJ2-7
DNA: TGTGCCAGCTCACGGAGGACAGCGCGGGACTCCTACGAGCAGTACTTC
CDR3: CASSRRTARDSYEQYF

size: -
D: TRBD2
V: TRBV5-1
J: TRBJ2-3
DNA: TGCGCCAGCACCATTAGCGGGAGGGCCGAGGATACGCAGTATTTT
CDR3: CASTISGRAEDTQYF

size: -
D: TRBD1
V: TRBV19
J: TRBJ2-7
DNA: TGTGCCAGTAGTATTACGACAGGGGATGGCGAGCAGTACTTC
CDR3: CASSITTGDGEQYF

size: -
D: -
V: TRBV5-6
J: TRBJ2-5
DNA: TGTGCCAGCAGCAACAGGGCTAAAGAGACCCAGTACTTC
CDR3: CASSNRAKETQYF

size: -
D: TRBD2
V: TRBV6-6
J: TRBJ2-1
DNA: TGTGCCAGCAGTTACTCGCGGGGGAGCTCCTACAATGAGCAGTTCTTC
CDR3: CASSYSRGSSYNEQFF

size: once
D: TRBD2
V: TRBV6-5
J: TRBJ2-7
DNA: TGTGCCAGCAGGAGAAAAAGCGGGAGTCGTGGCGAGCAGTACTTC
CDR3: CASRRKSGSRGEQYF

size: -
D: -
V: TRBV7-3
J: TRBJ2-1
DNA: TGTGCCAGCAGCCCGCGCGGGGACTTTTGGGGAAAGGAGCAGTTCTTC
CDR3: CASSPRGDFWGKEQFF

size: -
D: -
V: TRBV18
J: TRBJ2-1
DNA: TGTGCCAGCTCACAAACAGGCAATGAGCAGTTCTTC
CDR3: CASSQTGNEQFF

size: -
D: -
V: TRBV18
J: TRBJ2-2
DNA: TGTGCCAGCTCACCACCTTCCCGCCCCGGGGAGCTGTTTTTT
CDR3: CASSPPSRPGELFF

size: -
D: TRBD2
V: TRBV9
J: TRBJ2-1
DNA: TGTGCCAGCAGCCCTACTAGCGGGAGTTGGAATGAGCAGTTCTTC
CDR3: CASSPTSGSWNEQFF

size: -
D: -
V: TRBV3-1/TRBV3-2
J: TRBJ2-5
DNA: TGTGCCAGCAGCCAATTTATGGAAGTTGCCCAGTACTTC
CDR3: CASSQFMEVAQYF

size: -
D: -
V: TRBV21-1
J: TRBJ2-7
DNA: TGTGCCAGCAGCAAAGCACGGACAGGGAGGTCCTACGAGCAGTACTTC
CDR3: CASSKARTGRSYEQYF

size: -
D: -
V: TRBV11-3
J: TRBJ2-5
DNA: TGTGCCAGCAGCTTAGGGGTGGGGGATGCAGAGACCCAGTACTTC
CDR3: CASSLGVGDAETQYF

size: -
D: -
V: TRBV3-1/TRBV3-2
J: TRBJ1-2
DNA: TGTGCCAGCAGCCACCTGGACGGGGTAGGCAACTATGGCTACACCTTC
CDR3: CASSHLDGVGNYGYTF

size: -
D: TRBD2
V: TRBV9
J: TRBJ2-2
DNA: TGTGCCAGCAGTACGGGCGGGGGGTCGAACACCGGGGAGCTGTTTTTT
CDR3: CASSTGGGSNTGELFF

size: -
D: -
V: TRBV5-1
J: TRBJ2-3
DNA: TGCGCCAGCAGCGGTGACAGGCCAGATACGCAGTATTTT
CDR3: CASSGDRPDTQYF

size: -
D: -
V: TRBV4-2
J: TRBJ2-1
DNA: TGTGCCAGCAGCCTACCAGGGAAAACGTACAATGAGCAGTTCTTC
CDR3: CASSLPGKTYNEQFF

size: once
D: -
V: TRBV5-8
J: TRBJ1-2
DNA: TGTGCCAGCAGCTTGGTGACAGGCCTTAACTATGGCTACACCTTC
CDR3: CASSLVTGLNYGYTF

size: -
D: -
V: TRBV11-3
J: TRBJ2-5
DNA: TGTGCCAGCAGCCCCAGGGCAATGACGGAGACCCAGTACTTC
CDR3: CASSPRAMTETQYF

size: -
D: TRBD2
V: TRBV30
J: TRBJ2-1
DNA: TGTGCCTGGACCGGGACTAGCGTTTACAATGAGCAGTTCTTC
CDR3: CAWTGTSVYNEQFF

size: once
D: TRBD2
V: TRBV18
J: TRBJ2-7
DNA: TGTGCCAGCTCACGTAGTTCTAGCGGGGGGGCCATCGGCTACGAGCAGTACTTC
CDR3: CASSRSSSGGAIGYEQYF

size: -
D: -
V: TRBV11-2
J: TRBJ1-6
DNA: TGTGCCAGCAGCTTAGATCGCTTTTATTCACCCCTCCACTTT
CDR3: CASSLDRFYSPLHF

size: few
D: TRBD1
V: TRBV13
J: TRBJ2-5
DNA: TGTGCCAGCAGCCCTTGGGACAGGGGGACGGGAGAGACCCAGTACTTC
CDR3: CASSPWDRGTGETQYF